The TCR beta chain described here comes from a study of OX40 agonist ivuxolimab in advanced cancers. Method: immunoSEQ multiplex PCR; TCRdb's copy keeps in-frame clones and lacks some. The sample has some 100,000 clones, around 84% seen once; the top ten hold around 1.1%. CDR1 is MDHEN, CDR2 SYDVKM, per germline. The germline V and J ends were trimmed by 7 bases and 1 base, with 16 bases remaining between them. The CDR3 is 15 amino acids. The sample consisted of CD4+ or CD8+ T cells sorted from blood, taken in a trial of the OX40 agonist ivuxolimab. This chain joins TRBV28 and TRBJ2-5; a weak D match, TRBD1 (5 bases). This TCR derives from an adult with an advanced solid tumor such as melanoma, head and neck, liver or kidney cancer. The CDR3 DNA reads as TGTGCCAGCACCCACCCCCAGGGCTCCCAAGAGACCCAGTACTTC. As protein: CASTHPQGSQETQYF.